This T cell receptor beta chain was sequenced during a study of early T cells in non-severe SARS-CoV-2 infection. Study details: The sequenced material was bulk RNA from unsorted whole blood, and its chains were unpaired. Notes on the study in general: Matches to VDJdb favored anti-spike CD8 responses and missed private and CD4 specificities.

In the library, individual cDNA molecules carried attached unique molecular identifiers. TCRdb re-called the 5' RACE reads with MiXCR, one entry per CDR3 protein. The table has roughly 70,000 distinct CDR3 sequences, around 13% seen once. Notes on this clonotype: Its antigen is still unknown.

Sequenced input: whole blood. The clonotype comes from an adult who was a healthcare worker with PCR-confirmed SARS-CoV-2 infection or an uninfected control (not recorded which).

Written as DNA, the CDR3 is TGTGCCAGCTCTCAGGCTACTCTTGGGGCAGATACGCAGTATTTT. Its translation: CASSQATLGADTQYF. V gene TRBV2 combines with J gene TRBJ2-3; no clear D gene. The CDR3 sequence is 15 residues long. V was clipped by 8 bases and J by 4 bases, with 19 bases between them. Germline CDR1 reads SNHLY; CDR2 reads FYNNEI.